Listed here are 18 T cell receptor beta chains from one sample, sequenced in a study of blood T cell repertoires in COVID-19. Produced via immunoSEQ multiplex PCR; TCRdb's table is partial and in-frame only. The data hold roughly 140,000 clones, with 84% observed a single time. Sequenced material: peripheral blood. The source is a human donor in a cohort sampled during active COVID-19.

This clone was seen more than once but under ten times. The genes are TRBV7-2 and TRBJ2-7; TRBD1 agrees at 8 bases. Trimming at V came to 8 bases and at J to 0 bases, leaving 9 bases not matched to a gene. This CDR3 spans 15 amino acids. In germline, CDR1 is SGHTA, CDR2 FQGNSA. The CDR3 nucleotides are TGTGCCAGCTCTCTGGACAGGGTGGTCTCCTACGAGCAGTACTTC. It specifies CASSLDRVVSYEQYF.

J is TRBJ2-1 and V is TRBV5-1; 9 bases match TRBD1. This CDR3 comprises 18 residues. CDR1 is SGHRS and CDR2 is YFSETQ in the germline V gene. Trimming cost V 1 base and J 5 bases; bases outside gene matches: 13. CDR3 in amino acids: CASSLWGLRDRADNEQFF. The CDR3 bases are TGCGCCAGCAGCTTGTGGGGGTTACGGGACAGGGCGGACAATGAGCAGTTCTTC.

The J gene is TRBJ2-3, the V gene TRBV7-9; D is possibly TRBD1 (5 bases). The CDR3 is made up of 13 amino acids. Trimming left V 4 bases short and J 6 bases short, with 11 bases between. Germline V gene sequence: CDR1 SEHNR, CDR2 FQNEAQ (reference sequence). The CDR3 bases are TGTGCCAGCAGCTCGTCAGGGTTGGATACGCAGTATTTT. Protein: CASSSSGLDTQYF.

The rearrangement links TRBV7-9 to TRBJ1-2; TRBD1 matches at 7 bases. The CDR3 length is 14 residues. V lost 0 bases, J lost 3 bases, and 1 base stayed unmatched. CDR1 and CDR2 (germline): SEHNR, FQNEAQ (reference sequence). The CDR3 region has the DNA TGTGCCAGCAGCTTAGCAGGGGGCCACTATGGCTACACCTTC. This sequence encodes CASSLAGGHYGYTF.

The rearrangement joins TRBV7-9 to TRBJ1-1; possibly TRBD1 for D (5 bases). Germline CDR1 and CDR2: SEHNR and FQNEAQ (reference sequence). The CDR3 consists of 15 residues. Trimming removed 5 bases from V and 3 bases from J, with 16 bases in between. The CDR3 nucleotides are TGTGCCAGCAGCCCGTTTGGGGGGAGGGACACTGAAGCTTTCTTT. Its translation is CASSPFGGRDTEAFF.

This chain links TRBV11-1 with TRBJ2-2; D gene unclear. V dropped 5 bases and J dropped 3 bases, with 10 bases sitting between them. Germline V CDR1 and CDR2: SGHAT, FQDESV (reference sequence). This CDR3 has 14 residues. The CDR3 sequence is CASSLFGHTGELFF. CDR3 nucleotides: TGTGCCAGCAGCCTATTTGGGCACACCGGGGAGCTGTTTTTT.

This clone appeared once. V is TRBV18 and J is TRBJ2-6; the D is unclear. CDR1 is KGHSH, CDR2 LQKENI, per germline. V was trimmed by 5 bases and J by 0 bases, leaving 5 bases between them. The CDR3 extends over 14 amino acids. The CDR3 is CASSTSSGANVLTF. Written as DNA, the CDR3 is TGTGCCAGCTCAACGAGCTCTGGGGCCAACGTCCTGACTTTC.

The chain joins TRBV5-4 to TRBJ2-1; 11 bases agree with TRBD2. Looked up from germline, CDR1 is SGHNT and CDR2 is YYREEE (reference sequence). V lost 5 bases and J lost 5; bases outside the gene matches: 6. The CDR3 sequence is 15 residues long. The DNA for the CDR3 is TGTGCCAGCAGGATTAGCGGGGGGGCCCACAATGAGCAGTTCTTC. This codes for CASRISGGAHNEQFF.

The rearrangement joins TRBV19 to TRBJ1-3, with 7 bases fitting TRBD1. Trimming cost V 2 bases and J 4 bases; bases outside gene matches: 2. The CDR3 extends over 14 amino acids. Germline CDR1 reads LNHDA; CDR2 reads SQIVND (reference sequence). Written as DNA, the CDR3 is TGTGCCAGTAGTATAACAGGGGACGGAAACACCATATATTTT. It yields the protein CASSITGDGNTIYF.

This sequence joins TRBV5-1 and TRBJ2-1; weak D call: TRBD2 (6 bases). Trimming stripped 0 bases from V and 0 bases from J, with 16 bases between. CDR3 size: 18 residues. CDR1 SGHRS and CDR2 YFSETQ come from the germline V gene. Here the CDR3 reads CASSLGGTWRSSYNEQFF. In DNA, the CDR3 is TGCGCCAGCAGCTTGGGTGGGACTTGGCGAAGCTCCTACAATGAGCAGTTCTTC.

This clone was detected a few times. The chain recombines TRBV19 with TRBJ2-5, with 11 bases lining up with TRBD2. Germline assignment: CDR1 LNHDA and CDR2 SQIVND (reference sequence). This CDR3 is built from 16 residues. V shed 4 bases, J shed 3 bases, and the junction held 7 bases outside the gene matches. The CDR3 nucleotides read TGTGCCAGTAGTAAAGGTTCGGGACTAGCGGAAGAGACCCAGTACTTC. This sequence encodes CASSKGSGLAEETQYF.

The V call is TRBV10-3, the J call TRBJ2-6; 10 bases fit TRBD1. Looked up from germline, CDR1 is ENHRY and CDR2 is SYGVKD. Trimming took 8 bases from V and 0 from J; bases not matched to a gene: 1. CDR3 length: 15 amino acids. CDR3: CAIGTGDSGANVLTF. The CDR3 DNA sequence: TGTGCCATCGGGACAGGGGACTCTGGGGCCAACGTCCTGACTTTC.

This clone has a single count. The chain is built from TRBV7-8 and TRBJ2-4; D is perhaps TRBD2 (6 bases). Germline V CDR1 and CDR2: SGHVS, FQNEAQ. The CDR3 is made up of 16 amino acids. V was clipped by 5 bases and J by 2 bases, with 16 bases between them. CDR3 nucleotides: TGTGCCAGCAGCCCGTTTCCTAGCGTCACCAAAAACATTCAGTACTTC. Its protein product is CASSPFPSVTKNIQYF. Full variable domain (outside the CDR3, taken from reference TRBV7-8 and TRBJ2-4): GAGVSQSPRYKVAKRGQDVALRCDPISGHVSLFWYQQALGQGPEFLTYFQNEAQLDKSGLPSDRFFAERPEGSVSTLKIQRTQQEDSAVYLCASSPFPSVTKNIQYFGAGTRLSVL.

This CDR3 is CASSQAGSGAFSTDTQYF. The CDR3 region has the DNA TGTGCCAGCAGCCAAGCCGGTAGCGGGGCTTTTAGCACAGATACGCAGTATTTT. The V and J genes are TRBV4-2 and TRBJ2-3; 8 positions match TRBD2. J was trimmed by 0 bases and V by 1 base; bases with no gene match: 9. CDR1 LGHNA and CDR2 YNFKEQ come from the germline V gene. The CDR3 sequence is 18 residues long.

The chain combines TRBV18 with TRBJ2-3, with 9 positions matching TRBD1. J lost 4 bases, V lost 2 bases, and 10 bases had no gene match. Germline values: CDR1 KGHSH, CDR2 LQKENI. This CDR3 has 17 amino acids. The CDR3 region is CASSPMKGTGFADTQYF. DNA for the CDR3: TGTGCCAGCTCACCAATGAAAGGGACAGGGTTCGCAGATACGCAGTATTTT.

This clone has a single count. The V call is TRBV7-9, the J call TRBJ2-5, with TRBD1 matching 10 bases. Losses at the gene ends were 4 bases for V and 5 bases for J; bases not matched to a gene: 4. The germline V gene encodes CDR1 SEHNR and CDR2 FQNEAQ (reference sequence). This CDR3 contains 14 residues. The CDR3 coding sequence is TGTGCCAGCAGCTCGACAGGGGGCGCGGAGACCCAGTACTTC. Residues: CASSSTGGAETQYF.

J is TRBJ1-5 and V is TRBV18; D gene uncertain. Germline-derived CDR1 and CDR2 are KGHSH and LQKENI. V lost 6 bases to trimming and J lost 1 base, with 10 bases between them. The CDR3 is 14 residues long. CDR3 nucleotides: TGTGCCAGCTCCCCAGGACTGAGCAATCAGCCCCAGCATTTT. Protein product: CASSPGLSNQPQHF.

This clone was counted only a few times. The CDR3 DNA is TGTGCCAGCACCGATCTGCGACAGAAAAACACCATATATTTT. It translates to CASTDLRQKNTIYF. The chain couples TRBV6-1 to TRBJ1-3; TRBD1 might be the D (5 bases). The CDR3 contains 14 residues. Germline V CDR1 and CDR2: MNHNS, SASEGT. V was pared by 7 bases and J by 6 bases, with 16 bases between.